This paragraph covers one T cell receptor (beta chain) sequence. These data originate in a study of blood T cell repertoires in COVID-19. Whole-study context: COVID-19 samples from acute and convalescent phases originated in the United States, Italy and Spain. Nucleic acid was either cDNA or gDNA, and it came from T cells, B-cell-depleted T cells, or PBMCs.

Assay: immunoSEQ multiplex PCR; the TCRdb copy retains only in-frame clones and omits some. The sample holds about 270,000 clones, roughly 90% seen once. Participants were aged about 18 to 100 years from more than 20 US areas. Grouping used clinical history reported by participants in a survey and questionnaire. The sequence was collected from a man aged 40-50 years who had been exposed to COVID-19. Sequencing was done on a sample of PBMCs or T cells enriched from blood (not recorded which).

CDR3: CASSLVGGEVYNEQFF. CDR3 nucleotide sequence: TGTGCCAGCAGCTTAGTAGGCGGTGAGGTGTACAATGAGCAGTTCTTC. This chain connects TRBV7-6 to TRBJ2-1; unclear D gene. CDR1 is SGHVS, CDR2 FNYEAQ, per germline. Between the trimmed V and J ends, which lost 1 base and 4 bases, there was a span of 14 bases. The CDR3 length is 16 residues. Complete variable domain (other parts from reference TRBV7-6 and TRBJ2-1): GAGVSQSPRYKVTKRGQDVALRCDPISGHVSLYWYRQALGQGPEFLTYFNYEAQQDKSGLPNDRFSAERPEGSISTLTIQRTEQRDSAMYRCASSLVGGEVYNEQFFGPGTRLTVL.